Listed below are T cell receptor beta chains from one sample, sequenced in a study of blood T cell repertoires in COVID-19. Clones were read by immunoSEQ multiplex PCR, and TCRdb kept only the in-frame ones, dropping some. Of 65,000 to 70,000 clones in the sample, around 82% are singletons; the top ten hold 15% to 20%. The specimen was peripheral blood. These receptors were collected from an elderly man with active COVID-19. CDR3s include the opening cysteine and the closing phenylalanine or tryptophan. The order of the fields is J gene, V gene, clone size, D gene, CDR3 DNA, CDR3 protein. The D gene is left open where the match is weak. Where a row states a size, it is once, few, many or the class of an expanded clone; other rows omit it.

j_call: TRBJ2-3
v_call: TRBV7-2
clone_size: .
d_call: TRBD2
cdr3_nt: TGTGCCAGCAGCTCTAGCGGAGTTAGGGTCACAGATACGCAGTATTTT
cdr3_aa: CASSSSGVRVTDTQYF

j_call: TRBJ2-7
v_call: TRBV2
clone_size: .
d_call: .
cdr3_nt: TGTGCCAGCAATCTGGGCCTCCTCGAGAAGCAGTACTTC
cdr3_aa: CASNLGLLEKQYF

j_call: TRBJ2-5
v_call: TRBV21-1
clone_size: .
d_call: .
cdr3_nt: TGTGCCAGCAGCAAAGTCGAGGCCTCTAGGGAGACCCAGTACTTC
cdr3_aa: CASSKVEASRETQYF

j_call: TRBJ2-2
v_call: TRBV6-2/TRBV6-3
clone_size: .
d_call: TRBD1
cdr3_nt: TGTGCCAGCAGTACCCGGGACAGACATGACGGGGAGCTGTTTTTT
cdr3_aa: CASSTRDRHDGELFF

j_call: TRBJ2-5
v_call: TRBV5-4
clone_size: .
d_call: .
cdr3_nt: TGTGCCAGCAGGGACGGGGGTATCGTCCAAGAGACCCAGTACTTC
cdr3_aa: CASRDGGIVQETQYF

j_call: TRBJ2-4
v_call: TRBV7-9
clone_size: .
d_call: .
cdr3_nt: TGTGCCAGCAGCCGCGTCGGGGTAGACATTCAGTACTTC
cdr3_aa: CASSRVGVDIQYF

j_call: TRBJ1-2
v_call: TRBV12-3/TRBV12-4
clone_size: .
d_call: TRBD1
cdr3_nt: TGTGCCAGCACCGACACAGGGGTACATGGCTACACCTTC
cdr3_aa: CASTDTGVHGYTF

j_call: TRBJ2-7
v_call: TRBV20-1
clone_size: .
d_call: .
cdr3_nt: TGCAGTGCTAGTGGGGGGCCCTACGAGCAGTACTTC
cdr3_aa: CSASGGPYEQYF

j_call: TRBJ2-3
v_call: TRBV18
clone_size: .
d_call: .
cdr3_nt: TGTGCCAGCTCAAGCGGAACCACAGATACGCAGTATTTT
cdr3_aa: CASSSGTTDTQYF

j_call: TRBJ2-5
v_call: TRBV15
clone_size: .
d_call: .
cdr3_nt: TGTGCCACCAGCAGGGGCAAGTATGGAGAGACCCAGTACTTC
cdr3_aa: CATSRGKYGETQYF

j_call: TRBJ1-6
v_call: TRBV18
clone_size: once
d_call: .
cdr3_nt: TGTGCCAGCTCACCCGCCGGAAGGGGTAATTCACCCCTCCACTTT
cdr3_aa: CASSPAGRGNSPLHF

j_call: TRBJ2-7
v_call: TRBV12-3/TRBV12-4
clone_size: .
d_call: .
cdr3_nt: TGTGCCAGCAGTAAACTTACAGGGAGCGAGCAGTACTTC
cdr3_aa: CASSKLTGSEQYF

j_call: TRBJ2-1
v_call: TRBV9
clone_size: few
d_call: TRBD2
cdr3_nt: TGTGCCAGCAGCGTAGTGGGGAGCGGGAGTCAAAATGAGCAGTTCTTC
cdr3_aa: CASSVVGSGSQNEQFF

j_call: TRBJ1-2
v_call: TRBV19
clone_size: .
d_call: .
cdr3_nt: TGTGCCAGTAGTATAGATTTCGCGGTCTATGGCTACACCTTC
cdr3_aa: CASSIDFAVYGYTF

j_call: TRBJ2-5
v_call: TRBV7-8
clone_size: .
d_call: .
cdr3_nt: TGTGCCAGCAGCTTAAGACGGGGTATCCTGGAGACCCAGTACTTC
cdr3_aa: CASSLRRGILETQYF

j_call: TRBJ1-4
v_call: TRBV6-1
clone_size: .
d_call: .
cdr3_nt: TGTGCCAGCAGTGAAATAGGGGCGACGAATGAAAAACTGTTTTTT
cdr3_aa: CASSEIGATNEKLFF

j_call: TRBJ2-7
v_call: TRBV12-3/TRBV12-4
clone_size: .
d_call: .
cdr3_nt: TGTGCCAGCAGTTTATACAGGGTCGAGCAGTACTTC
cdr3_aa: CASSLYRVEQYF

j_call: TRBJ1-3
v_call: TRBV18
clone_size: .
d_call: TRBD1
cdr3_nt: TGTGCCAGCTCACCCGGGGCCGACAGGGGAGGAAACACCATATATTTT
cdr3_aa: CASSPGADRGGNTIYF

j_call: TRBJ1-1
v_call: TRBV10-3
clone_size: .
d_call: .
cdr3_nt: TGTGCCATCAGTGAGCCTAGCGGTGAAGCTTTCTTT
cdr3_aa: CAISEPSGEAFF

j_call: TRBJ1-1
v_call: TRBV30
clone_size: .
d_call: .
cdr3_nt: TGTGCCTGGAGTCCCATTACACAGTCTGAAGCTTTCTTT
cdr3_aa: CAWSPITQSEAFF

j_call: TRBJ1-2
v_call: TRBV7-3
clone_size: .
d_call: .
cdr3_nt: TGTGCCAGCAGCTCCGCGCTGGGGGGGAAGGACTATGGCTACACCTTC
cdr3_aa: CASSSALGGKDYGYTF

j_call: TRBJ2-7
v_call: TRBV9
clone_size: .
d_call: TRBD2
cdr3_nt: TGTGCCAGCAGCCTATCCGGGACTAGCTTCTACGAGCAGTACTTC
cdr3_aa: CASSLSGTSFYEQYF

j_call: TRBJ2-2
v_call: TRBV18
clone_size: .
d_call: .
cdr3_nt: TGTGCCAGCTCGCAACTTAAAACCGGGGAGCTGTTTTTT
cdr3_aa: CASSQLKTGELFF

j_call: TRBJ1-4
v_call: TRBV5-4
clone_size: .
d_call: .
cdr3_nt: TGTGCCAGCAACTCGGGATCGAATGAAAAACTGTTTTTT
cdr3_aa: CASNSGSNEKLFF

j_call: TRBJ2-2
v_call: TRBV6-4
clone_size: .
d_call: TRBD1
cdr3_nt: TGTGCCAGCAGTCGAGGACAGGGTTGGTCCGGGGAGCTGTTTTTT
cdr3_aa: CASSRGQGWSGELFF

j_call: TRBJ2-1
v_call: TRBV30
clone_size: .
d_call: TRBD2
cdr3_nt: TGTGCCTGGGCACCGGGACTAGCGTTTTCGTATCAGTTCTTC
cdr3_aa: CAWAPGLAFSYQFF

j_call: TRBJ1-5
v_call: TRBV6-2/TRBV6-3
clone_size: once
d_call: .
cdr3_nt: TGTGCCAGCAGTAGAGGGGGGGCAGGCAATCAGCCCCAGCATTTT
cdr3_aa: CASSRGGAGNQPQHF

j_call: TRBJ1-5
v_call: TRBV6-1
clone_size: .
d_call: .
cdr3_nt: TGTGCCAGCAGTGAAGTGGACACTCTGGGTCAGCCCCAGCATTTT
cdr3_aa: CASSEVDTLGQPQHF

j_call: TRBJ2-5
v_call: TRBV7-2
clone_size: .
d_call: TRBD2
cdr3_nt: TGTGCCAGCACTACCGTAGCGGGAGGGTTTCAAGAGACCCAGTACTTC
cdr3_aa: CASTTVAGGFQETQYF

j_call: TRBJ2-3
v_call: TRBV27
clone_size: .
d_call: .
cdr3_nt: TGTGCCAGCAGTGGGGAACAGGGAGATACGCAGTATTTT
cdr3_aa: CASSGEQGDTQYF

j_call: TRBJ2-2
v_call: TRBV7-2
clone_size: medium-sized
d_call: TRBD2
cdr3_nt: TGTGCCAGCAGCTTAGCTAGCGGGGACACCGGGGAGCTGTTTTTT
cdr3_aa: CASSLASGDTGELFF

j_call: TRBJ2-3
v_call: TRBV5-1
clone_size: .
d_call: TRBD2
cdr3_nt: TGCGCCAGCAGTTTGGGTAGCGGGGCTAGCACAGATACGCAGTATTTT
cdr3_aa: CASSLGSGASTDTQYF

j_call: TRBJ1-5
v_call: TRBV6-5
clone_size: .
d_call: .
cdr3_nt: TGTGCCAGCAGTTACTCGTATGATCAGCCCCAGCATTTT
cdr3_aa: CASSYSYDQPQHF

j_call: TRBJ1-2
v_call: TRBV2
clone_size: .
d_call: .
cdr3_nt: TGTGCCAGCAGAGCAGGGTCTGGCTACACCTTC
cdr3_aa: CASRAGSGYTF

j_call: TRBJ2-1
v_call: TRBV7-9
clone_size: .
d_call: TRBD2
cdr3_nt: TGTGCCAGCAGCGGCCCCGGACTAGTGGGGGGTATTGCCTACAATGAGCAGTTCTTC
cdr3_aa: CASSGPGLVGGIAYNEQFF

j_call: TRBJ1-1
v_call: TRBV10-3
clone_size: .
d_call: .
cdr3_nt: TGTGCCATCAAAGGCAGGGACACTGAAGCTTTCTTT
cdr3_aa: CAIKGRDTEAFF

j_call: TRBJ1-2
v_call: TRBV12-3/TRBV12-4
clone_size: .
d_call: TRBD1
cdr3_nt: TGTGCCAGCAGCCAAGACAGGGCGAATGGCTACACCTTC
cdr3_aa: CASSQDRANGYTF